These 26 T cell receptor beta chains share one sample of origin, sequenced in a study of cytomegalovirus exposure and HLA in healthy donors. The primer mix had 60 Vbeta and 13 Jbeta primers. Sequenced by immunoSEQ multiplex PCR; TCRdb stores in-frame clones only, minus some. The sample comprises some 120,000 clones, about 74% of which are singletons, and approximately 6.4% rests with the top ten. Sequenced material: PBMCs. All receptors derive from a woman aged 50 to 60 in good health and CMV-seropositive.

The chain uses TRBV18 and TRBJ1-6, with D maybe TRBD1 (6 bases). The V gene lost 6 bases and the J gene lost 8 bases, with 14 bases spanning the gap. Germline loops: CDR1 KGHSH, CDR2 LQKENI. CDR3 size: 14 residues. The CDR3: CASSGQSADSPLHF. The CDR3 region has the DNA TGTGCCAGCTCCGGACAGTCGGCGGATTCACCCCTCCACTTT.

The CDR3 protein is CASKNNFGTGENIQYF. Here the CDR3 DNA reads TGTGCCAGCAAAAATAATTTTGGGACAGGAGAAAACATTCAGTACTTC. The chain carries TRBV19 and TRBJ2-4; 8 bases line up with TRBD1. Germline CDR1 LNHDA, CDR2 SQIVND (reference sequence). The CDR3 has 16 residues. The trim removed 9 bases at V and 5 bases at J, leaving 15 bases unmatched. The full variable domain, with the rest looked up from reference TRBV19 and TRBJ2-4, is DGGITQSPKYLFRKEGQNVTLSCEQNLNHDAMYWYRQDPGQGLRLIYYSQIVNDFQKGDIAEGYSVSREKKESFPLTVTSAQKNPTAFYLCASKNNFGTGENIQYFGAGTRLSVL.

The V gene is TRBV2, the J gene TRBJ1-1; D not resolved. The CDR3 has 14 residues. Trimming pared 3 bases from V and 2 bases from J, leaving 10 bases between. Germline loops: CDR1 SNHLY, CDR2 FYNNEI. In DNA form, the CDR3 reads TGTGCCAGCAGTGAGAGGGCCAGAAACACTGAAGCTTTCTTT. Translating it yields CASSERARNTEAFF.

The genes are TRBV18 and TRBJ2-7; tentatively, D is TRBD1 (5 bases). V dropped 4 bases and J dropped 1 base, with 11 bases sitting between them. The length of the CDR3 is 14 residues. Germline CDR1 and CDR2: KGHSH and LQKENI. The CDR3: CASSQQQDSYEQYF. CDR3 nucleotide sequence: TGTGCCAGCTCACAACAACAGGATTCCTACGAGCAGTACTTC.

The rearrangement joins TRBV2 to TRBJ1-5; no clear D. The CDR3 consists of 12 residues. V was shortened by 6 bases and J by 9 bases, with 12 bases between the two germline ends. Germline assignment: CDR1 SNHLY and CDR2 FYNNEI. The DNA for the CDR3 is TGTGCCAGCAGCGTCGCCCTAGGGCCCCAGCATTTT. Translation gives CASSVALGPQHF.

V and J are TRBV5-1 and TRBJ2-1, with a possible D match to TRBD1 (6 bases). This CDR3 is 15 amino acids long. The germline V gene has CDR1 SGHRS and CDR2 YFSETQ. Between the trimmed V and J ends, which lost 0 bases and 6 bases, there was a span of 13 bases. CDR3 sequence (DNA): TGCGCCAGCAGCTTGGGGCCCGGGACATCCAATGAGCAGTTCTTC. The encoded protein is CASSLGPGTSNEQFF.

The CDR3 region has the DNA TGCGCCAGCAGCTTCCGACAGAGCTCCTATAATTCACCCCTCCACTTT. Encoded protein: CASSFRQSSYNSPLHF. The chain recombines TRBV5-1 with TRBJ1-6; tentative D call: TRBD1 (5 bases). V was clipped by 2 bases and J by 0 bases, with 9 bases between them. The CDR3 runs 16 residues. CDR1 is SGHRS, CDR2 YFSETQ, per germline.

This clone has more than one count but fewer than ten. The chain employs TRBV6-6 and TRBJ1-5; D is possibly TRBD1 (5 bases). The CDR3 sequence is 14 residues long. Trimming stripped 6 bases from V and 6 bases from J, with 15 bases between. Per the germline V gene, CDR1 is MNHNY and CDR2 is SVGAGI (reference sequence). CDR3 sequence reads: CASSSAQGGQPQHF. As DNA, the CDR3 is TGTGCCAGCAGCTCCGCCCAGGGCGGTCAGCCCCAGCATTTT.

This clone has more than one count but fewer than ten. The genes are TRBV6-6 and TRBJ2-7; 10 bases agree with TRBD1. The germline gives CDR1 MNHNY, CDR2 SVGAGI (reference sequence). V lost 6 bases and J lost 5; bases outside the gene matches: 1. This CDR3 is built from 12 residues. DNA of the CDR3: TGTGCCAGCAGAGGGACAGGGGACGAGCAGTACTTC. It codes for CASRGTGDEQYF.

The rearrangement uses TRBV27 and TRBJ2-7, with 7 bases lining up with TRBD2. The J segment lost 5 bases and the V segment lost 5 bases, leaving 12 bases of the junction unmatched. CDR1 and CDR2 from the germline V gene are MNHEY and SMNVEV (reference sequence). This CDR3 is built from 15 residues. The CDR3 loop is CASSGGRVGTDEQYF. CDR3 nucleotide sequence: TGTGCCAGCAGTGGGGGGAGGGTGGGTACAGACGAGCAGTACTTC.

The CDR3 loop reads CASSRGQFEAFF. The CDR3 DNA sequence: TGTGCCAGCAGCCGGGGACAGTTTGAAGCTTTCTTT. The rearrangement uses TRBV7-9 and TRBJ1-1, with 7 bases aligning to TRBD1. The trim removed 5 bases at V and 7 bases at J, leaving 4 bases unmatched. CDR3 length: 12 amino acids. Germline V gene data show CDR1 as SEHNR and CDR2 as FQNEAQ (reference sequence).

The V and J genes are TRBV6-6 and TRBJ1-6, with a possible D match to TRBD1 (5 bases). Deletions cut 4 bases from V and 7 bases from J, with 11 bases between. CDR1 MNHNY and CDR2 SVGAGI come from the germline V gene (reference sequence). This CDR3 comprises 14 residues. In DNA form, the CDR3 reads TGTGCCAGCAGTTCGCGGGGGGAAAATTCACCCCTCCACTTT. This codes for CASSSRGENSPLHF.

The gene calls are TRBV7-9 and TRBJ2-2; the D is unclear. The CDR3 extends over 14 amino acids. Between the trimmed V and J ends, which lost 5 bases and 1 base, there was a span of 8 bases. Germline lookup yields CDR1 SEHNR and CDR2 FQNEAQ (reference sequence). The CDR3 protein is CASSNTWNTGELFF. The CDR3 DNA sequence: TGTGCCAGCAGCAACACCTGGAACACCGGGGAGCTGTTTTTT.

V is TRBV19 and J is TRBJ2-5, with D tentatively TRBD1 (5 bases). Germline CDR1 LNHDA, CDR2 SQIVND (reference sequence). The CDR3 contains 13 residues. The ends were cut back, 9 bases at V and 7 bases at J, with 18 bases in the middle. For the CDR3, the DNA is TGTGCCAGCTTGGACATTGTCGGAGTGACCCAGTACTTC. It translates to CASLDIVGVTQYF.

This clone was counted between two and nine times. The rearrangement joins TRBV5-5 to TRBJ1-3; D gene ambiguous. Germline V gene sequence: CDR1 SGHKS, CDR2 YYEKEE (reference sequence). The V end was cut by 4 bases, the J end by 0 bases, with 14 bases between. This CDR3 spans 16 amino acids. The CDR3 loop is CASSLMTRSSGNTIYF. The DNA of the CDR3 is TGTGCCAGCAGCCTTATGACACGTTCCTCTGGAAACACCATATATTTT.

The J gene is TRBJ1-1, the V gene TRBV7-2, with D possibly being TRBD1 (5 bases). The CDR3 has 15 residues. V lost 5 bases, J lost 6 bases, and 19 bases lay in between. From germline, CDR1 is SGHTA and CDR2 FQGNSA. CDR3 coding DNA: TGTGCCAGCAGCCTCGAAGTGGGGCAGCCATCTGAAGCTTTCTTT. Protein sequence: CASSLEVGQPSEAFF.

The rearrangement uses TRBV6-5 and TRBJ1-2, with 7 bases aligning to TRBD1. The ends lost 7 bases at V and 7 bases at J; junction bases unmatched: 9. The CDR3 is made up of 13 amino acids. Germline-derived CDR1 and CDR2 are MNHEY and SVGAGI. This CDR3 reads CASTKVGTAGYTF. The DNA of the CDR3 is TGTGCCAGCACCAAAGTGGGGACAGCTGGCTACACCTTC.

This rearrangement joins TRBV6-1 to TRBJ2-3, with 7 positions matching TRBD2. The CDR3 is 18 residues long. CDR1 is MNHNS and CDR2 is SASEGT in the germline V gene. V lost 0 bases, J lost 0 bases, and 9 bases stayed unmatched. In nucleotides, the CDR3 is TGTGCCAGCAGTGAAGCGCAGAGGGCTAGCGGCAGCACAGATACGCAGTATTTT. Its translation is CASSEAQRASGSTDTQYF.

The chain couples TRBV4-2 to TRBJ2-4; the D gene is possibly TRBD1 (5 bases). Deletions cut 1 base from V and 7 bases from J, with 14 bases between. The CDR3 totals 15 residues. Germline V gene sequence: CDR1 LGHNA, CDR2 YNFKEQ. CDR3 residues: CASSQGIGASNIQYF. DNA for the CDR3: TGTGCCAGCAGCCAAGGAATAGGGGCGTCGAACATTCAGTACTTC.

This sequence joins TRBV7-2 and TRBJ1-6; D may be TRBD1 (6 bases). CDR3 length: 17 amino acids. Deletions cut 4 bases from V and 0 bases from J, with 13 bases between. Germline lookup yields CDR1 SGHTA and CDR2 FQGNSA. The CDR3 nucleotides are TGTGCCAGCAGCTGGAAAACAGGGAGCTCCTATAATTCACCCCTCCACTTT. Residues: CASSWKTGSSYNSPLHF.

This chain connects TRBV2 to TRBJ2-3, with 9 positions matching TRBD1. The CDR3 loop spans 12 amino acids. Per the germline V gene, CDR1 is SNHLY and CDR2 is FYNNEI. Germline trimming cut 11 bases from V and 3 bases from J; bases unmatched to any gene: 3. In DNA form, the CDR3 reads TGTGCCGGGGGGACAGGGACAGATACGCAGTATTTT. Its translation is CAGGTGTDTQYF.

The chain's CDR3 is CASSILQGKEQYF. CDR3 DNA: TGTGCCAGTAGTATATTACAGGGTAAGGAGCAGTACTTC. The chain joins TRBV19 to TRBJ2-4, with D tentatively TRBD1 (6 bases). The V and J ends lost 2 bases and 13 bases respectively, with 15 bases between them. CDR1 and CDR2 (germline): LNHDA, SQIVND (reference sequence). The CDR3 sequence is 13 residues long.

This clone has a handful of counts. The V gene is TRBV19, the J gene TRBJ1-6; D ambiguous. The CDR3 covers 15 residues. V shed 7 bases and J shed 7 bases, with 17 bases lying between them. Looked up from germline, CDR1 is LNHDA and CDR2 is SQIVND (reference sequence). CDR3 residues: CASTFAGISNSPLHF. CDR3 bases: TGTGCCAGTACCTTCGCCGGGATCAGCAATTCACCCCTCCACTTT.

V is TRBV28 and J is TRBJ1-1; D ambiguous. This CDR3 comprises 14 residues. Germline loops: CDR1 MDHEN, CDR2 SYDVKM. V was clipped by 5 bases and J by 1 base, with 11 bases between them. The CDR3 DNA follows: TGTGCCAGCAGTATATATCAGAAGAACACTGAAGCTTTCTTT. This sequence encodes CASSIYQKNTEAFF.

The V gene is TRBV9, the J gene TRBJ2-2, with D possibly being TRBD1 (5 bases). The germline CDR1 and CDR2 sequences are SGDLS and YYNGEE. The length of the CDR3 is 13 residues. The ends were cut back, 4 bases at V and 4 bases at J, with 8 bases in the middle. CDR3 sequence: CASSSRATGELFF. CDR3 nucleotides: TGTGCCAGCAGCTCCAGGGCCACCGGGGAGCTGTTTTTT.

This chain uses TRBV6-6 with TRBJ2-1; TRBD2 matches at 11 bases. The CDR3 is 16 amino acids. CDR1 MNHNY and CDR2 SVGAGI come from the germline V gene (reference sequence). Trimming cost V 2 bases and J 8 bases; bases outside gene matches: 8. CDR3: CASSYGSSGGFDEQFF. Here the CDR3 DNA reads TGTGCCAGCAGTTACGGGTCTAGCGGGGGGTTCGATGAGCAGTTCTTC.